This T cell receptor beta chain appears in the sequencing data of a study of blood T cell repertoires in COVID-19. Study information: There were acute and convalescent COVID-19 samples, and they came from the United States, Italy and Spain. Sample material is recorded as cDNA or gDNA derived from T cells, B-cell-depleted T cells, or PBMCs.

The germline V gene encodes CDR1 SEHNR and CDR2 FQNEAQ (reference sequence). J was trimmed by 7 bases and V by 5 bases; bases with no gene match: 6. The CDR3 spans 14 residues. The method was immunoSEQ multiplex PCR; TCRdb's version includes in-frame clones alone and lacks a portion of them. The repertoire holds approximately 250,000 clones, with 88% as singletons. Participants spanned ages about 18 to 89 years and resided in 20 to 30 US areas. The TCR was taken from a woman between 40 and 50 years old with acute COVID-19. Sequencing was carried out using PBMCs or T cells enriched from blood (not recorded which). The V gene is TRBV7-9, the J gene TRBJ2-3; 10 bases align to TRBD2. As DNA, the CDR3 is TGTGCCAGCAGCGCCGCACTAGCGGGACATACGCAGTATTTT. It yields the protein CASSAALAGHTQYF.